The TCR beta chain under discussion was sequenced for a study of shared clonotypes between healthy human individuals. The assay was carried out at the deep level. Each subset's genomic DNA was shared equally among a number of immunoSEQ plates. Data came from immunoSEQ multiplex PCR; TCRdb stores just in-frame clones and leaves some out. The data hold around 530,000 clones, with 70% to 80% observed a single time. CDR1 and CDR2 from the germline V gene are SNHLY and FYNNEI. The CDR3 totals 14 residues. The V gene end was trimmed by 8 bases and the J gene end by 4 bases; junction bases not matched to a gene: 8. Recent vaccinations or acute infections were absent in the healthy HIV-negative adult donors.

The sequencing input was PBMCs. The receptor was derived from a woman in her thirties or forties in good health. Some clones in this sample may be carry-over from other donors' samples. The J gene is TRBJ2-1, the V gene TRBV2, with 7 bases lining up with TRBD2. The CDR3 is CASVPAGMYNEQFF. The CDR3 nucleotides are TGTGCCAGCGTTCCAGCGGGAATGTACAATGAGCAGTTCTTC.